One sample yielded the 32 T cell receptor beta chains listed below, sequenced in a study of T cells expressing NK-cell markers. TCRdb re-called the 5' RACE reads; every CDR3 protein appears as one record, without DNA. The sample includes 500,000 to 600,000 distinct CDR3 sequences. Sequenced: blood T cells: a sorted CD56 or NKG2C T cell subset, CD4+ or CD8+ T cells, or bulk PBMC T cells (not recorded which). The source is a young man in good health.

The V and J genes are TRBV29-1 and TRBJ1-5; the TRBD1 assignment by TCRdb is unverifiable without DNA. From germline, CDR1 is SQVTM and CDR2 ANQGSEA. This CDR3 comprises 15 residues. The chain's CDR3 is CSVLTGSGGNQPQHF.

CDR3 loop: CATSRTTSGIRTDTQYF. The chain combines TRBV15 with TRBJ2-3; TCRdb's assignment of TRBD2 cannot be checked, as there is no DNA. From germline, CDR1 is LNHNV and CDR2 YYDKDF (reference sequence). This CDR3 comprises 17 residues.

V and J are TRBV7-2 and TRBJ2-5; TCRdb's assignment of TRBD2 cannot be checked, as there is no DNA. The germline CDR1 and CDR2 sequences are SGHTA and FQGNSA. This CDR3 spans 18 amino acids. The CDR3 loop is CASSFFLVDRTHQETQYF.

The chain couples TRBV30 to TRBJ1-5. This CDR3 contains 14 residues. The germline CDR1 and CDR2 sequences are GTSNPN and SVGIG (reference sequence). CDR3 loop: CAWSVAASNQPQHF.

V gene TRBV3-1 combines with J gene TRBJ2-1; checking the TCRdb D call of TRBD1 is not possible without DNA. Germline CDR1 LGHDT, CDR2 YNNKEL (reference sequence). This CDR3 spans 16 amino acids. The CDR3 here is CASSLTRGAGFDEQFF.

The V gene is TRBV2, the J gene TRBJ1-2; TCRdb calls TRBD1, which cannot be checked without DNA. The CDR3 spans 12 residues. Germline CDR1 and CDR2: SNHLY and FYNNEI. CDR3 in amino acids: CASSDPRGGYTF.

The chain links TRBV29-1 to TRBJ2-4; TCRdb names TRBD2, which stays unverified in the absence of DNA. The germline CDR1 and CDR2 sequences are SQVTM and ANQGSEA. The CDR3 runs 13 residues. The CDR3 sequence: CSVAGRAKNIQYF.

This rearrangement joins TRBV2 to TRBJ2-1; the TCRdb D gene call, TRBD1, has no DNA to confirm it. This CDR3 is 14 amino acids long. The germline V gene encodes CDR1 SNHLY and CDR2 FYNNEI. CDR3 protein: CATNTGSGNNEQFF. The complete variable domain, with remaining parts taken from reference TRBV2 and TRBJ2-1, reads EPEVTQTPSHQVTQMGQEVILRCVPISNHLYFYWYRQILGQKVEFLVSFYNNEISEKSEIFDDQFSVERPDGSNFTLKIRSTKLEDSAMYFCATNTGSGNNEQFFGPGTRLTVL.

The CDR3: CASRRGGDTQYF. This chain joins TRBV12-3 or TRBV12-4 and TRBJ2-3; as DNA is missing, the TRBD1 call by TCRdb cannot be tested. This CDR3 region has 12 residues.

The V and J genes are TRBV7-2 and TRBJ2-1; TCRdb lists TRBD2, though no DNA is available to test this call. The CDR3 loop spans 16 amino acids. Germline V lookup: CDR1 SGHTA, CDR2 FQGNSA. The CDR3 region is CASSSSTGLAGNEQFF.

This rearrangement joins TRBV7-4 to TRBJ2-7. Per the germline V gene, CDR1 is SGHVT and CDR2 is SQSDAQ. CDR3 size: 14 residues. CDR3 sequence reads: CASSGTGNSYEQYF.

The chain employs TRBV7-8 and TRBJ2-3; the D gene TCRdb calls, TRBD2, cannot be checked with no DNA. Germline-derived CDR1 and CDR2 are SGHVS and FQNEAQ. The CDR3 totals 14 residues. CDR3 sequence reads: CASSGRELLDTQYF.

The chain recombines TRBV2 with TRBJ1-1; as DNA is missing, the TRBD1 call by TCRdb cannot be tested. Per germline, CDR1 SNHLY and CDR2 FYNNEI. The CDR3 spans 16 residues. The CDR3 is CASRLTKTGTHTEAFF.

V usage is TRBV20-1 and J usage is TRBJ2-3; lacking DNA, the TRBD2 call made by TCRdb goes unchecked. The CDR3 spans 19 residues. The germline V gene encodes CDR1 DFQATT and CDR2 SNEGSKA (reference sequence). The CDR3 spells CSASPPWVAGISSTDTQYF.

This chain joins TRBV9 and TRBJ2-3; TCRdb reports TRBD2, a call that lacks DNA to check it against. The CDR3 has 12 residues. Germline V gene lookup returns CDR1 SGDLS and CDR2 YYNGEE. CDR3 sequence: CASSGTSDTQYF. The complete variable domain, with remaining parts taken from reference TRBV9 and TRBJ2-3, reads DSGVTQTPKHLITATGQRVTLRCSPRSGDLSVYWYQQSLDQGLQFLIQYYNGEERAKGNILERFSAQQFPDLHSELNLSSLELGDSALYFCASSGTSDTQYFGPGTRLTVL.

The chain joins TRBV6-1 to TRBJ2-6; TCRdb outputs TRBD1, but without DNA this stays unchecked. The length of the CDR3 is 14 residues. Germline CDR1 is MNHNS and CDR2 is SASEGT. CDR3 loop: CASGAFSGANVLTF.

V and J are TRBV20-1 and TRBJ1-6; TCRdb proposes TRBD1, but this gene call is untestable without DNA. The germline CDR1 and CDR2 sequences are DFQATT and SNEGSKA (reference sequence). The CDR3 sequence is 14 residues long. CDR3: CSARTGNNNSPLHF.

The rearrangement uses TRBV7-2 and TRBJ2-1; with no DNA, the TCRdb D assignment of TRBD2 cannot be verified. This CDR3 region has 13 residues. CDR1 and CDR2 from the germline V gene are SGHTA and FQGNSA. The CDR3 is CASSLIVRPRKFF.

The gene calls are TRBV18 and TRBJ2-1; TCRdb proposes TRBD2, but this gene call is untestable without DNA. From germline, CDR1 is KGHSH and CDR2 LQKENI. CDR3 length equals 17 residues. CDR3: CASSPPNRSGLSNEQFF.

This chain connects TRBV29-1 to TRBJ2-3; TCRdb names TRBD2, which stays unverified in the absence of DNA. The V gene's germline CDR1 is SQVTM and CDR2 ANQGSEA. The CDR3 has 16 amino acids. The CDR3 sequence: CSVEEGLATSTDTQYF.

J is TRBJ1-2 and V is TRBV20-1. This CDR3 has 15 amino acids. Germline V gene sequence: CDR1 DFQATT, CDR2 SNEGSKA (reference sequence). This CDR3 is CSARDPGRSNYGYTF.

This chain joins TRBV4-2 and TRBJ2-3; TCRdb picks TRBD1, but there is no DNA to check that call. The CDR3 contains 16 residues. Germline assignment: CDR1 LGHNA and CDR2 YNFKEQ. The CDR3 sequence: CASSQDSGTSTDTQYF.

The chain links TRBV12-3 or TRBV12-4 to TRBJ2-1; TCRdb returns TRBD1, unconfirmable since there is no DNA. This CDR3 has 17 residues. CDR3: CASSPPRRGTADNEQFF.

The rearrangement uses TRBV5-1 and TRBJ2-1; TCRdb's D gene call, TRBD2, goes unchecked for lack of DNA. CDR1 and CDR2 (germline): SGHRS, YFSETQ. The CDR3 has 15 amino acids. CDR3 sequence: CASSPAPSGPDEQFF.

The V and J genes are TRBV7-2 and TRBJ2-1; TCRdb names TRBD2, which stays unverified in the absence of DNA. The germline V gene encodes CDR1 SGHTA and CDR2 FQGNSA. CDR3 size: 13 residues. CDR3: CASSSRGRNEQFF. Full variable domain (outside the CDR3, taken from reference TRBV7-2 and TRBJ2-1): GAGVSQSPSNKVTEKGKDVELRCDPISGHTALYWYRQSLGQGLEFLIYFQGNSAPDKSGLPSDRFSAERTGGSVSTLTIQRTQQEDSAVYLCASSSRGRNEQFFGPGTRLTVL.

The chain couples TRBV6-5 to TRBJ2-3. The germline V gene encodes CDR1 MNHEY and CDR2 SVGAGI. This CDR3 comprises 16 residues. CDR3 loop: CASSYLGPATTDTQYF.

The rearrangement joins TRBV28 to TRBJ2-1. CDR3 length: 18 amino acids. In germline, CDR1 is MDHEN, CDR2 SYDVKM. The CDR3 sequence is CASSSGTFDSVSDNEQFF.

The CDR3 region is CASSLPSVPEQFF. The chain combines TRBV7-8 with TRBJ2-1. Germline CDR1 and CDR2: SGHVS and FQNEAQ. This CDR3 contains 13 residues.

The genes are TRBV5-1 and TRBJ1-1. The CDR3 length is 15 residues. Germline V gene data show CDR1 as SGHRS and CDR2 as YFSETQ. The CDR3 spells CASSFVGRMNTEAFF. The whole variable domain, filled in from reference TRBV5-1 and TRBJ1-1, reads KAGVTQTPRYLIKTRGQQVTLSCSPISGHRSVSWYQQTPGQGLQFLFEYFSETQRNKGNFPGRFSGRQFSNSRSEMNVSTLELGDSALYLCASSFVGRMNTEAFFGQGTRLTVV.

The chain couples TRBV20-1 to TRBJ2-7. CDR1 and CDR2 from the germline V gene are DFQATT and SNEGSKA (reference sequence). There are 14 residues in the CDR3. The CDR3 region is CSAFTPIGSYEQYF.

The chain employs TRBV25-1 and TRBJ1-5; TCRdb picks TRBD1, but there is no DNA to check that call. Per germline, CDR1 MGHDK and CDR2 SYGVNS. The CDR3 extends over 14 amino acids. CDR3: CASSGEGGREPQHF.

V is TRBV4-3 and J is TRBJ2-7; without DNA, the TCRdb call of TRBD1 cannot be checked. Per germline, CDR1 LGHNA and CDR2 YSLEER. This CDR3 spans 15 amino acids. This chain's CDR3 is CASSQDTRVRNEQYF.